Listed here are 32 T cell receptor beta chains from one sample, sequenced in a study of response to subunit inactivated influenza vaccine listed by TCRdb under 2018. Library prep was done by RT-PCR. These reads were obtained on an Illumina HiSeq 2500. The public reads were run again by TCRdb, first through fastp at Q25 and then through MiXCR, and only productive beta chains were kept. A single entry per CDR3 protein holds the most common genes and DNA from its merged rows. For this sample there are roughly 170,000 distinct CDR3 sequences; around 9% appear just once. Approximately 11% of the sample goes to the ten largest clones. Sequenced here: non-naive T cells sorted from PBMCs, sampled on the day of vaccination. The cell subset or site label of this sample denotes: memory T cell fraction. The source is a man aged 50 to 59 who received an inactivated influenza vaccine. Donor details come from another sample of the same person, matched by shared clones.

This clonotype appeared many times. This sequence joins TRBV7-2 and TRBJ2-5; the D is unclear. The CDR3 consists of 15 residues. Germline V CDR1 and CDR2: SGHTA, FQGNSA. Trimming removed 0 bases from V and 2 bases from J, with 10 bases in between. The CDR3, as DNA: TGTGCCAGCAGCTTAGCGGTCAGCCCGCAAGAGACCCAGTACTTC. This encodes CASSLAVSPQETQYF. Together with reference TRBV7-2 and TRBJ2-5, the CDR3 gives the full variable domain: GAGVSQSPSNKVTEKGKDVELRCDPISGHTALYWYRQSLGQGLEFLIYFQGNSAPDKSGLPSDRFSAERTGGSVSTLTIQRTQQEDSAVYLCASSLAVSPQETQYFGPGTRLLVL.

V is TRBV9 and J is TRBJ2-7; D is ambiguous. From germline, CDR1 is SGDLS and CDR2 YYNGEE. V shed 4 bases and J shed 5 bases, with 13 bases lying between them. The CDR3 length is 13 residues. This CDR3 is CASSPRVLDEQYF. The CDR3 DNA reads as TGTGCCAGCAGCCCCCGAGTGCTCGACGAGCAGTACTTC.

This clonotype was found a few times. The chain uses TRBV4-3 and TRBJ2-1; 9 positions agree with TRBD2. CDR3 length: 13 residues. Trimming removed 3 bases from V and 15 bases from J; junction bases left unmatched: 9. The germline CDR1 and CDR2 sequences are LGHNA and YSLEER. The DNA of the CDR3 is TGCGCCAGCAGCCAGACCGGGACTAGCTCTCGGTTCTTC. Protein: CASSQTGTSSRFF.

This clonotype came up a few times. The chain uses TRBV27 and TRBJ2-7, with D hard to call. Between the trimmed V and J ends, which lost 3 bases and 3 bases, there was a span of 9 bases. This CDR3 is 13 amino acids long. The germline gives CDR1 MNHEY, CDR2 SMNVEV (reference sequence). The chain's CDR3 is CASSFSRHYEQYF. CDR3 nucleotides: TGTGCCAGCAGTTTCTCTCGCCACTACGAGCAGTACTTC.

There are many counts of this clonotype. This rearrangement joins TRBV7-2 to TRBJ1-1; TRBD1 is a possible D gene (6 bases). The CDR3 consists of 13 residues. Per the germline V gene, CDR1 is SGHTA and CDR2 is FQGNSA. Trimming left V 6 bases short and J 3 bases short, with 11 bases between. The CDR3 bases are TGTGCCAGCAGTACAGGGACCTACACTGAAGCTTTCTTT. Translation: CASSTGTYTEAFF.

This clonotype has more than one count but fewer than ten. V and J are TRBV5-6 and TRBJ2-7; D possibly corresponds to TRBD1 (5 bases). The CDR3 is made up of 15 amino acids. Germline V gene lookup returns CDR1 SGHDT and CDR2 YYEEEE. V was cut by 0 bases and J by 0 bases, with 10 bases left in between. The CDR3 loop reads CASSLVSGNSYEQYF. The CDR3 DNA reads TGTGCCAGCAGCTTGGTTTCAGGGAACTCCTACGAGCAGTACTTC.

Turning to this clonotype: A read error may produce the germline difference seen at one junction end. The V gene is TRBV18, the J gene TRBJ2-7; either TRBD1 or TRBD2 may fit D (5 bases each). The CDR3 consists of 16 residues. CDR1 and CDR2 (germline): KGHSH, LQKENI. The DNA of the CDR3 is TGTGCCGGCTCACCACCCGGGATAGGGGTTCTCTACGAGCAGTACTTC. Translated: CAGSPPGIGVLYEQYF.

This clonotype came up a few times. This rearrangement joins TRBV5-1 to TRBJ2-5; D gene uncertain. V lost 0 bases and J 1 base, leaving 10 bases between the germline ends. Germline V gene sequence: CDR1 SGHRS, CDR2 YFSETQ. The CDR3 has 15 amino acids. CDR3 protein: CASSLDPRPQETQYF. The CDR3 DNA reads as TGCGCCAGCAGCTTGGACCCCCGCCCCCAAGAGACCCAGTACTTC.

This clonotype was observed at least ten times. This sequence joins TRBV24-1 and TRBJ1-6; TRBD1 is a possible D gene (5 bases). The length of the CDR3 is 13 residues. With 5 bases removed from V and 13 bases from J, the gap between germline ends came to 14 bases. In germline, CDR1 is KGHDR, CDR2 SFDVKD. This CDR3 is CATSVSGTSPLHF. The CDR3 nucleotides read TGTGCCACCAGTGTATCGGGGACTTCGCCCCTCCACTTT.

This clonotype has only a few counts. The rearrangement uses TRBV5-5 and TRBJ2-1; D assignment may be TRBD1 or TRBD2 (5 bases each). This CDR3 is 16 amino acids long. V was shortened by 0 bases and J by 0 bases, with 10 bases between the two germline ends. The germline CDR1 and CDR2 sequences are SGHKS and YYEKEE (reference sequence). In nucleotides, the CDR3 is TGTGCCAGCAGCTTGGCCTGGGGGAGCTCCTACAATGAGCAGTTCTTC. Its protein product is CASSLAWGSSYNEQFF.

This clonotype came up many times. V usage is TRBV6-1 and J usage is TRBJ1-3; 12 bases fit TRBD1. Germline V lookup: CDR1 MNHNS, CDR2 SASEGT. Trimming took 3 bases from V and 4 from J; bases not matched to a gene: 4. This CDR3 spans 16 amino acids. The CDR3 is CASSDPGQGAGNTIYF. Written as DNA, the CDR3 is TGTGCCAGCAGTGACCCGGGACAGGGGGCAGGAAACACCATATATTTT.

This clonotype occurred a few times. The chain joins TRBV7-9 to TRBJ2-7, with D unresolved. The CDR3 spans 14 residues. The germline V gene encodes CDR1 SEHNR and CDR2 FQNEAQ (reference sequence). The V gene lost 2 bases and the J gene lost 1 base, with 9 bases spanning the gap. As DNA, the CDR3 is TGTGCCAGCAGCTTATCGGCCCGATCCTACGAGCAGTACTTC. Protein product: CASSLSARSYEQYF.

A single count supports this clonotype. The rearrangement links TRBV20-1 to TRBJ2-3; 9 bases line up with TRBD2. CDR3 length equals 18 residues. The V gene's germline CDR1 is DFQATT and CDR2 SNEGSKA (reference sequence). The J segment lost 0 bases and the V segment lost 5 bases, leaving 15 bases of the junction unmatched. The CDR3 is CSASPPAGGGASTDTQYF. DNA of the CDR3: TGCAGTGCTTCCCCTCCCGCGGGCGGGGGGGCGAGCACAGATACGCAGTATTTT.

This clonotype was recorded many times. The gene calls are TRBV6-1 and TRBJ1-4; tentatively, D is TRBD1 (6 bases). V lost 6 bases and J lost 0, with 11 bases in between. Germline CDR1 MNHNS, CDR2 SASEGT. CDR3 length equals 15 residues. The DNA of the CDR3 is TGTGCCAGCAGCCTAAGGGGGACAACTAATGAAAAACTGTTTTTT. Protein product: CASSLRGTTNEKLFF.

This clonotype was seen a few times. The rearrangement links TRBV12-3 or TRBV12-4 to TRBJ1-1; TRBD1 is a possible D gene (5 bases). The CDR3 runs to 17 residues. The V gene lost 3 bases and the J gene lost 1 base, with 18 bases spanning the gap. This chain's CDR3 is CASSLFGRVIGNTEAFF. The DNA for the CDR3 is TGTGCCAGCAGTTTGTTCGGCAGGGTGATAGGGAACACTGAAGCTTTCTTT.

In this sample, this clonotype turned up a few times. The chain employs TRBV6-1 and TRBJ2-2; D may be TRBD1 (6 bases). Germline CDR1 and CDR2: MNHNS and SASEGT. The CDR3 runs to 14 residues. Trimming pared 7 bases from V and 2 bases from J, leaving 11 bases between. CDR3: CASILDSNTGELFF. In nucleotides, the CDR3 is TGTGCCAGCATCCTGGACAGCAACACCGGGGAGCTGTTTTTT.

In this sample, this clonotype turned up many times. The chain couples TRBV27 to TRBJ2-1; 8 nucleotides match TRBD1. The CDR3 is 16 amino acids. Trimming cost V 4 bases and J 6 bases; bases outside gene matches: 11. The germline V gene has CDR1 MNHEY and CDR2 SMNVEV (reference sequence). In DNA form, the CDR3 reads TGTGCCAGCAGTTCCCTAGGACAGGGTGGGTTCAATGAGCAGTTCTTC. Amino acid sequence: CASSSLGQGGFNEQFF.

This clonotype was seen repeatedly, ten times or more. This chain connects TRBV28 to TRBJ1-1; D may be TRBD1 (6 bases). The CDR3 extends over 15 amino acids. Trimming took 4 bases from V and 5 from J, leaving 17 bases between them. CDR1 and CDR2 from the germline V gene are MDHEN and SYDVKM. Written as DNA, the CDR3 is TGTGCCAGCAGTTCCCCCCGCGGGGGGCAAACTGAAGCTTTCTTT. Encoded protein: CASSSPRGGQTEAFF.

This clonotype has more than one count but fewer than ten. J is TRBJ2-2 and V is TRBV12-3 or TRBV12-4, with a weak D call TRBD1 (5 bases). This CDR3 spans 13 amino acids. Trimming cost V 7 bases and J 7 bases, with 13 bases left between them. The CDR3 DNA is TGTGCCAGCACAAGGGGTGGGGACGGGGAGCTGTTTTTT. Translation gives CASTRGGDGELFF.

This clonotype was seen a handful of times. This chain uses TRBV11-2 with TRBJ1-6; the D gene is possibly TRBD1 (5 bases). Per the germline V gene, CDR1 is SGHAT and CDR2 is FQNNGV. This CDR3 contains 13 residues. V was cut by 5 bases and J by 10 bases, with 12 bases left in between. CDR3 DNA sequence: TGTGCCAGCAGCCTAGGGACCTCCTCACCCCTCCACTTT. Protein: CASSLGTSSPLHF.

CDR3 nucleotides: TGTGCCAGCTCACCGTTCGGGTTGGGGGATTACAATGAGCAGTTCTTC. It yields the protein CASSPFGLGDYNEQFF. This rearrangement joins TRBV18 to TRBJ2-1; TRBD1 or TRBD2 may be the D gene (5 bases each). The germline gives CDR1 KGHSH, CDR2 LQKENI. The germline V and J ends were trimmed by 3 bases and 4 bases, with 16 bases remaining between them. The CDR3 consists of 16 residues.

This clonotype was seen repeatedly, ten times or more. V usage is TRBV5-1 and J usage is TRBJ2-2, with 9 positions matching TRBD1. Germline lookup yields CDR1 SGHRS and CDR2 YFSETQ. The CDR3 length is 16 residues. Trimming took 5 bases from V and 6 from J; bases not matched to a gene: 11. The CDR3 here is CASRGPVTGGPGELFF. In DNA, the CDR3 is TGCGCCAGCAGAGGCCCAGTGACAGGGGGTCCCGGGGAGCTGTTTTTT.

At least ten counts were recorded for this clonotype. The V and J genes are TRBV4-3 and TRBJ1-1; no firm D call. The V gene's germline CDR1 is LGHNA and CDR2 YSLEER. The germline V and J ends were trimmed by 0 bases and 8 bases, with 16 bases remaining between them. The CDR3 runs 15 residues. The CDR3: CASSQDLLTRGEAFF. The CDR3 DNA is TGCGCCAGCAGCCAAGATCTCTTAACGAGAGGGGAAGCTTTCTTT.

Only a few counts were recorded for this clonotype. The V and J genes are TRBV4-2 and TRBJ2-3, with TRBD2 matching over 8 bases. CDR1 is LGHNA, CDR2 YNFKEQ, per germline. This CDR3 region has 16 residues. The V gene end was trimmed by 2 bases and the J gene end by 1 base; junction bases not matched to a gene: 5. DNA of the CDR3: TGTGCCAGCAGCCAACCTTCAGCGGGGGGCACAGATACGCAGTATTTT. This codes for CASSQPSAGGTDTQYF.

The table lists this clonotype with many counts. The chain uses TRBV27 and TRBJ1-1; the D is unclear. V dropped 8 bases and J dropped 0 bases, with 13 bases sitting between them. The CDR3 loop spans 14 amino acids. CDR1 and CDR2 from the germline V gene are MNHEY and SMNVEV (reference sequence). CDR3: CASSGRLMNTEAFF. The CDR3 DNA sequence: TGTGCCAGCTCCGGACGGCTTATGAACACTGAAGCTTTCTTT.

This clonotype has a count of ten or more. The V gene is TRBV27, the J gene TRBJ2-1; D is unclear. Germline loops: CDR1 MNHEY, CDR2 SMNVEV (reference sequence). Trimming left V 6 bases short and J 4 bases short, with 13 bases between. There are 14 residues in the CDR3. This chain's CDR3 is CASRPGTAYNEQFF. CDR3 nucleotides: TGTGCCAGCAGACCCGGAACAGCTTACAATGAGCAGTTCTTC.

The genes are TRBV7-2 and TRBJ2-3; D tentatively fits TRBD1 or TRBD2 (5 bases each). Germline V gene data show CDR1 as SGHTA and CDR2 as FQGNSA. The V gene lost 0 bases and the J gene lost 5 bases, with 15 bases spanning the gap. This CDR3 has 16 residues. This chain's CDR3 is CASSLAAGSAGDTQYF. The CDR3 nucleotides are TGTGCCAGCAGCTTAGCGGCAGGGAGCGCCGGAGATACGCAGTATTTT.

This chain connects TRBV6-5 to TRBJ1-2, with TRBD1 identical over 12 bases. Germline V gene sequence: CDR1 MNHEY, CDR2 SVGAGI. The CDR3 runs to 16 residues. V dropped 2 bases and J dropped 4; count of bases not matched to a gene: 5. The CDR3 region has the DNA TGTGCCAGCAGTTACGGAGGGACAGGGGGCGTCTATGGCTACACCTTC. The encoded protein is CASSYGGTGGVYGYTF.

This clonotype has only a few counts. This chain connects TRBV2 to TRBJ2-5, with TRBD2 identical over 7 bases. V lost 2 bases to trimming and J lost 2 bases; unmatched junction nucleotides: 5. CDR1 SNHLY and CDR2 FYNNEI come from the germline V gene. This CDR3 is 15 amino acids long. In DNA form, the CDR3 reads TGTGCCAGCAGTGAACCTAGCGGTATGCAAGAGACCCAGTACTTC. Residues: CASSEPSGMQETQYF.

The V call is TRBV9, the J call TRBJ2-1; 7 bases map to TRBD2. V lost 3 bases, J lost 0 bases, and 3 bases stayed unmatched. Looked up from germline, CDR1 is SGDLS and CDR2 is YYNGEE. The CDR3 runs 15 residues. For the CDR3, the DNA is TGTGCCAGCAGCGCCGGGACTATCTCCTACAATGAGCAGTTCTTC. Translated, it gives CASSAGTISYNEQFF.

The chain combines TRBV27 with TRBJ2-3; no firm D call. The CDR3 covers 16 residues. V lost 3 bases, J lost 0 bases, and 13 bases lay in between. The germline V gene encodes CDR1 MNHEY and CDR2 SMNVEV (reference sequence). Here the CDR3 reads CASSFNGLSSTDTQYF. CDR3 coding DNA: TGTGCCAGCAGTTTCAACGGGCTTTCTAGCACAGATACGCAGTATTTT.

The V gene is TRBV20-1, the J gene TRBJ2-5, with TRBD2 matching over 10 bases. This CDR3 is 13 amino acids long. In germline, CDR1 is DFQATT, CDR2 SNEGSKA (reference sequence). Germline trimming cut 4 bases from V and 3 bases from J; bases unmatched to any gene: 2. The CDR3 loop reads CSATLAGEETQYF. DNA of the CDR3: TGCAGTGCTACGCTAGCGGGAGAAGAGACCCAGTACTTC.